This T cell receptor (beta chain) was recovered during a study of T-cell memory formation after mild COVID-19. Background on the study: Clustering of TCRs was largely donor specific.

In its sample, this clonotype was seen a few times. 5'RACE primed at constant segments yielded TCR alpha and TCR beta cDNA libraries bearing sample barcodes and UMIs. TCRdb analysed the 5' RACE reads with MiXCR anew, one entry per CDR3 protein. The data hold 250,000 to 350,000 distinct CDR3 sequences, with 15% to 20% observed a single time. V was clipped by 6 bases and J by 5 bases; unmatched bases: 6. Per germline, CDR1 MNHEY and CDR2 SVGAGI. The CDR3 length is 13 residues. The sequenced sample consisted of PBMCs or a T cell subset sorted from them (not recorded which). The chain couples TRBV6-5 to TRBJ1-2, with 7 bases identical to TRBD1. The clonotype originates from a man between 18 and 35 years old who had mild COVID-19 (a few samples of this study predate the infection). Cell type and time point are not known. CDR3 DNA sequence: TGTGCCAGCAGAATACAGGGGACGTATGGCTACACCTTC. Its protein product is CASRIQGTYGYTF.